A single sample is the source of the 3 T cell receptor beta chains below, sequenced in a study of control samples from healthy donors and cancer patients. TCRdb keeps only in-frame clones here, not all; method: immunoSEQ multiplex PCR. Of approximately 94,000 clones in the sample, 84% were seen once. Material: PBMCs. The source is a man between 65 and 85 years old with lung cancer.

The chain joins TRBV19 to TRBJ2-3; the match to TRBD2 covers 14 bases. Trimming removed 6 bases from V and 0 bases from J; junction bases left unmatched: 17. The CDR3 consists of 21 residues. The germline V gene has CDR1 LNHDA and CDR2 SQIVND (reference sequence). In DNA form, the CDR3 reads TGTGCCAGTAGCCCAGGACTAGCGGGGGGACAGAGTTATTCTAGCACAGATACGCAGTATTTT. It specifies CASSPGLAGGQSYSSTDTQYF. Complete variable domain (other parts from reference TRBV19 and TRBJ2-3): DGGITQSPKYLFRKEGQNVTLSCEQNLNHDAMYWYRQDPGQGLRLIYYSQIVNDFQKGDIAEGYSVSREKKESFPLTVTSAQKNPTAFYLCASSPGLAGGQSYSSTDTQYFGPGTRLTVL.

By share, this clone ranks as medium-sized. Other DNA sequences in this specimen translate into the identical CDR3. The rearrangement joins TRBV25-1 to TRBJ1-2; TRBD1 matches 8 bases. The V segment lost 8 bases and the J segment 3 bases; nucleotides outside the gene matches: 2. This CDR3 has 12 amino acids. CDR1 is MGHDK and CDR2 is SYGVNS in the germline V gene. The CDR3 DNA is TGTGCCAGCCAACAGGGGGACTATGGCTACACCTTC. It translates to CASQQGDYGYTF.

V and J are TRBV27 and TRBJ1-2; no clear D gene. This CDR3 spans 14 amino acids. V lost 5 bases, J lost 0 bases, and 10 bases lay in between. The V gene's germline CDR1 is MNHEY and CDR2 SMNVEV (reference sequence). The CDR3 loop is CASSPRTSNYGYTF. CDR3 bases: TGTGCCAGCAGTCCTCGGACTTCTAACTATGGCTACACCTTC.